One sample yielded the 30 T cell receptor beta chains listed below, sequenced in a study of shared clonotypes between healthy human individuals. Here immunoSEQ multiplex PCR was the method, and the copy in TCRdb shows in-frame clones only, minus some. The sample yields about 2.4 million clones, approximately 94% seen once. The sample was naive CD4+ T cells sorted from blood. Specified subset: CD45RA+ positively selected. The receptors derive from a man younger than 35 in good health.

The chain carries TRBV21-1 and TRBJ1-1. TRBV21-1 corresponds to a pseudogene. This CDR3 region has 14 residues. CDR3 protein: CASSKKQGGTEAFF. The CDR3 nucleotides are TGTGCCAGCAGCAAAAAACAGGGAGGGACTGAAGCTTTCTTT.

The CDR3 here is CASSLAQGYEQYF. DNA of the CDR3: TGTGCCAGCAGCTTAGCACAGGGTTACGAGCAGTACTTC. The J gene is TRBJ2-7, the V gene TRBV11-2; D perhaps matches TRBD1 (6 bases). Germline CDR1 and CDR2: SGHAT and FQNNGV. With 1 base removed from V and 4 bases from J, the gap between germline ends came to 8 bases. This CDR3 is built from 13 residues.

This clone was seen a few times. The J gene is TRBJ1-5, the V gene TRBV10-3; D not resolved. Germline assignment: CDR1 ENHRY and CDR2 SYGVKD. V was pared by 11 bases and J by 0 bases, with 14 bases between. The CDR3 loop spans 14 amino acids. The CDR3 loop is CASSGQASNQPQHF. CDR3 DNA: TGTGCCTCATCAGGTCAGGCTAGCAATCAGCCCCAGCATTTT.

This chain joins TRBV5-4 and TRBJ2-7; TRBD2 matches 8 bases. CDR3 length: 15 residues. The V and J ends lost 0 bases and 3 bases, in that order; junction bases with no gene match: 5. Per germline, CDR1 SGHNT and CDR2 YYREEE (reference sequence). The CDR3 region is CASSLVGGGGYEQYF. DNA for the CDR3: TGTGCCAGCAGCTTGGTCGGGGGGGGCGGCTACGAGCAGTACTTC.

The rearrangement links TRBV7-2 to TRBJ1-1, with D maybe TRBD1 (6 bases). Germline-derived CDR1 and CDR2 are SGHTA and FQGNSA. The CDR3 totals 15 residues. Trimming shortened V by 1 base and J by 5 bases, and 14 bases separated the two germline ends. CDR3 residues: CASSLGPGARTEAFF. CDR3 nucleotide sequence: TGTGCCAGCAGCTTAGGCCCAGGGGCCAGGACTGAAGCTTTCTTT.

The V and J genes are TRBV25-1 and TRBJ2-1, with TRBD1 matching over 10 bases. CDR3 size: 17 residues. CDR1 is MGHDK and CDR2 is SYGVNS in the germline V gene. The V gene end was trimmed by 5 bases and the J gene end by 10 bases; junction bases not matched to a gene: 17. The CDR3 region is CASSTPMGQGNVGEQFF. The CDR3 coding sequence is TGTGCCAGCAGTACCCCCATGGGACAGGGGAATGTAGGGGAGCAGTTCTTC.

The chain employs TRBV28 and TRBJ1-5; 7 bases align to TRBD1. The germline CDR1 and CDR2 sequences are MDHEN and SYDVKM. Unmatched junction bases numbered 7, after V lost 1 base and J lost 4 bases. CDR3 size: 16 residues. CDR3 region: CASSLYPGGKNQPQHF. CDR3 sequence (DNA): TGTGCCAGCAGTTTATATCCAGGGGGAAAAAATCAGCCCCAGCATTTT. Full variable domain (remainder filled in from reference TRBV28 and TRBJ1-5): DVKVTQSSRYLVKRTGEKVFLECVQDMDHENMFWYRQDPGLGLRLIYFSYDVKMKEKGDIPEGYSVSREKKERFSLILESASTNQTSMYLCASSLYPGGKNQPQHFGDGTRLSIL.

This clone was seen once. The chain has TRBV4-1 and TRBJ2-7; tentative D call: TRBD1 (6 bases). Germline CDR1 is MGHRA and CDR2 is YSYEKL. Trimming cost V 3 bases and J 6 bases, with 15 bases left between them. The CDR3 is made up of 14 amino acids. The CDR3: CASSQPGGNGEQYF. The CDR3 bases are TGCGCCAGCAGCCAGCCTGGGGGCAATGGCGAGCAGTACTTC.

The chain links TRBV7-2 to TRBJ2-3; 13 positions match TRBD2. Germline V CDR1 and CDR2: SGHTA, FQGNSA. This CDR3 spans 17 amino acids. Trimming at V came to 3 bases and at J to 6 bases, leaving 9 bases not matched to a gene. The CDR3 DNA follows: TGTGCCAGCAGCTTTGGACTAGCGGGAGAAGGTCAGGATACGCAGTATTTT. Translated, it gives CASSFGLAGEGQDTQYF.

A word on this clone: Other DNA sequences in the same sample also yield this CDR3. The CDR3 nucleotides read TGTGCCAGCAGGGGGGATTCCTCCTACAATGAGCAGTTCTTC. Translating it yields CASRGDSSYNEQFF. The chain uses TRBV6-5 and TRBJ2-1, with D perhaps TRBD1 or TRBD2 (5 bases each). This CDR3 contains 14 residues. Germline V gene sequence: CDR1 MNHEY, CDR2 SVGAGI. Trimming stripped 6 bases from V and 0 bases from J, with 9 bases between.

This chain links TRBV5-1 with TRBJ2-1, with 8 bases fitting TRBD1. Germline V CDR1 and CDR2: SGHRS, YFSETQ. V trimming: 0 bases; J trimming: 0 bases; junction bases outside the gene matches: 5. The CDR3 length is 17 residues. The CDR3 DNA reads TGCGCCAGCAGCTTGGGGGACAGGCGGCCCTCCTACAATGAGCAGTTCTTC. Translating it yields CASSLGDRRPSYNEQFF.

The gene calls are TRBV30 and TRBJ2-2; 10 positions match TRBD2. The germline V gene encodes CDR1 GTSNPN and CDR2 SVGIG (reference sequence). The junction had 6 bases not matched to a gene; V was cut back by 0 bases and J by 5 bases. The CDR3 is 16 residues long. CDR3 sequence (DNA): TGTGCCTGGAGTGTGGGGACTAGCGTTCGAACCGGGGAGCTGTTTTTT. It encodes CAWSVGTSVRTGELFF.

The CDR3 nucleotides are TGTGCCAGCAGCCAAGCGCAGGGGTTTAATGAAAAACTGTTTTTT. Protein sequence: CASSQAQGFNEKLFF. V gene TRBV14 combines with J gene TRBJ1-4; a weak D match, TRBD1 (6 bases). Germline assignment: CDR1 SGHDN and CDR2 FVKESK. The length of the CDR3 is 15 residues. Trimming left V 1 base short and J 4 bases short, with 10 bases between.

This sequence joins TRBV6-5 and TRBJ2-1; no definite D call. The CDR3 is made up of 16 amino acids. Trimming cost V 0 bases and J 2 bases, with 11 bases left between them. Germline CDR1 is MNHEY and CDR2 is SVGAGI. The DNA of the CDR3 is TGTGCCAGCAGTTACTCGCTCCAGACTGCCTACAATGAGCAGTTCTTC. Translated: CASSYSLQTAYNEQFF.

This clone came up a few times. Within the sample, other DNA sequences also encode this same CDR3. The V gene is TRBV2, the J gene TRBJ1-5, with 9 bases identical to TRBD1. The germline CDR1 and CDR2 sequences are SNHLY and FYNNEI. The CDR3 consists of 14 residues. The V segment lost 4 bases and the J segment 5 bases; nucleotides outside the gene matches: 3. Here the CDR3 DNA reads TGTGCCAGCAGTGGACAGGGGGGAGATCAGCCCCAGCATTTT. Translating gives CASSGQGGDQPQHF.

This chain uses TRBV5-1 with TRBJ2-3, with 7 nucleotides matching TRBD2. The germline gives CDR1 SGHRS, CDR2 YFSETQ. V gave up 0 bases and J gave up 5 bases; unmatched junction bases: 6. The CDR3 has 15 amino acids. As DNA, the CDR3 is TGCGCCAGCAGCTTGGGACGGGGGGACGTAGATACGCAGTATTTT. Its protein product is CASSLGRGDVDTQYF.

This chain uses TRBV5-8 with TRBJ1-1; D remains ambiguous. The CDR3 extends over 15 amino acids. The V gene lost 1 base and the J gene lost 1 base, with 11 bases spanning the gap. Looked up from germline, CDR1 is SGHTS and CDR2 is YDEGEE. The CDR3 nucleotides read TGTGCCAGCAGCTTGTACGGCCTTCCGAACACTGAAGCTTTCTTT. It is translated as CASSLYGLPNTEAFF. The whole variable domain, filled in from reference TRBV5-8 and TRBJ1-1, reads EAGVTQSPTHLIKTRGQQATLRCSPISGHTSVYWYQQALGLGLQFLLWYDEGEERNRGNFPPRFSGRQFPNYSSELNVNALELEDSALYLCASSLYGLPNTEAFFGQGTRLTVV.

To note about this clone: A read error is likely, as this CDR3 ends without the conserved phenylalanine or tryptophan. The chain couples TRBV4-2 to TRBJ1-6; D may be TRBD1 (6 bases). V lost 3 bases, J lost 5 bases, and 11 bases lay in between. Germline V lookup: CDR1 LGHNA, CDR2 YNFKEQ. This CDR3 contains 15 residues. CDR3 amino acids: CASSQGAGDNSPLHL. Written as DNA, the CDR3 is TGTGCCAGCAGCCAGGGGGCCGGGGATAATTCACCCCTCCACCTT.

The chain links TRBV7-2 to TRBJ2-4; weak D call: TRBD2 (6 bases). Germline V lookup: CDR1 SGHTA, CDR2 FQGNSA. The CDR3 is 14 residues long. The ends were cut back, 2 bases at V and 3 bases at J, with 8 bases in the middle. The CDR3 reads CASSLMGGKNIQYF. The CDR3 DNA sequence: TGTGCCAGCAGCTTAATGGGGGGCAAAAACATTCAGTACTTC.

This clone was detected once. V and J are TRBV15 and TRBJ2-4, with D hard to call. Looked up from germline, CDR1 is LNHNV and CDR2 is YYDKDF (reference sequence). V was clipped by 4 bases and J by 9 bases, with 7 bases between them. The length of the CDR3 is 11 residues. The CDR3 region is CATSILLIQYF. The CDR3 nucleotides are TGTGCCACCAGCATCTTGCTCATTCAGTACTTC.

This clone appeared a single time. The chain links TRBV10-2 to TRBJ1-6; 8 bases are a match to TRBD1. The germline gives CDR1 WSHSY, CDR2 SAAADI. This CDR3 spans 14 amino acids. V shed 6 bases and J 5 bases; nucleotides not matched to a gene: 3. CDR3 sequence: CASSGQGNNSPLHF. The CDR3 coding sequence is TGCGCCAGCAGCGGACAGGGAAATAATTCACCCCTCCACTTT.

V usage is TRBV30 and J usage is TRBJ2-1; perhaps TRBD1 as D (7 bases). V lost 1 base and J 8 bases, leaving 9 bases between the germline ends. The germline V gene encodes CDR1 GTSNPN and CDR2 SVGIG (reference sequence). The CDR3 sequence is 12 residues long. CDR3 nucleotide sequence: TGTGCCTGGAGTGCCAGGGGGGATGAGCAGTTCTTC. It translates to CAWSARGDEQFF.

The sample holds one count of this clone. Compared with germline, one end of the junction differs, possibly owing to a read error. V and J are TRBV7-7 and TRBJ2-7; D possibly corresponds to TRBD2 (6 bases). Germline CDR1 and CDR2: SSHAT and FNYEAQ (reference sequence). This CDR3 has 13 amino acids. The CDR3 bases are TGTGCTAGCAGCTTAGGGCCCGGGGGAGAGCAGTACTTC. Amino acid sequence: CASSLGPGGEQYF. Supplemented by reference TRBV7-7 and TRBJ2-7, the full variable domain reads GAGVSQSPRYKVTKRGQDVTLRCDPISSHATLYWYQQALGQGPEFLTYFNYEAQPDKSGLPSDRFSAERPEGSISTLTIQRTEQRDSAMYRCASSLGPGGEQYFGPGTRLTVT.

The chain couples TRBV19 to TRBJ1-1; D remains ambiguous. This CDR3 contains 19 residues. V was pared by 5 bases and J by 0 bases, with 25 bases between. Germline CDR1 is LNHDA and CDR2 is SQIVND (reference sequence). CDR3 in amino acids: CASSVKSVWGLGMNTEAFF. The DNA for the CDR3 is TGTGCCAGTAGTGTTAAGTCAGTCTGGGGTCTGGGGATGAACACTGAAGCTTTCTTT.

The rearrangement joins TRBV6-1 to TRBJ2-3; either TRBD1 or TRBD2 may fit D (5 bases each). The CDR3 runs 14 residues. Trimming left V 6 bases short and J 5 bases short, with 15 bases between. Germline V gives CDR1 MNHNS, CDR2 SASEGT. The CDR3 sequence is CASRPWGWGDTQYF. The CDR3 coding sequence is TGTGCCAGCAGACCATGGGGGTGGGGAGATACGCAGTATTTT.

The chain carries TRBV7-2 and TRBJ1-2, with TRBD1 matching over 8 bases. The CDR3 runs 13 residues. Germline lookup yields CDR1 SGHTA and CDR2 FQGNSA. V lost 5 bases and J lost 4; bases outside the gene matches: 3. The CDR3 nucleotides read TGTGCCAGCAGCGCAGGGGGCTTCTATGGCTACACCTTC. This gives the protein CASSAGGFYGYTF.

This sequence joins TRBV5-6 and TRBJ1-6; a possible D gene is TRBD1 (5 bases). This CDR3 contains 13 residues. V was shortened by 0 bases and J by 12 bases, with 10 bases between the two germline ends. Germline V gene data show CDR1 as SGHDT and CDR2 as YYEEEE. Here the CDR3 reads CASSLGQGLPLHF. The CDR3 DNA reads as TGTGCCAGCAGCTTGGGTCAGGGCCTACCCCTCCACTTT.

This sequence joins TRBV4-1 and TRBJ2-2, with D unresolved. Trimming left V 0 bases short and J 7 bases short, with 12 bases between. The germline CDR1 and CDR2 sequences are MGHRA and YSYEKL. This CDR3 region has 15 residues. CDR3 in amino acids: CASSQEWEKRGELFF. DNA of the CDR3: TGCGCCAGCAGCCAAGAGTGGGAAAAGCGCGGGGAGCTGTTTTTT.

The J gene is TRBJ1-1, the V gene TRBV6-1, with TRBD1 identical over 8 bases. CDR3 size: 17 residues. V was pared by 4 bases and J by 4 bases, with 14 bases of the junction left unmatched. Looked up from germline, CDR1 is MNHNS and CDR2 is SASEGT. CDR3 coding DNA: TGTGCCAGCAGTGGGCCTGACAGGGGCTCTTTTGGCACTGAAGCTTTCTTT. This translates into CASSGPDRGSFGTEAFF.

The genes are TRBV15 and TRBJ2-7, with D possibly TRBD2 on 6 matching bases. Germline CDR1 LNHNV, CDR2 YYDKDF (reference sequence). V was cut by 5 bases and J by 5 bases, with 10 bases left in between. This CDR3 spans 12 amino acids. CDR3 bases: TGTGCCACCAGCCCGGGCGGGGACGAGCAGTACTTC. The encoded protein is CATSPGGDEQYF. Based on the CDR3 plus reference TRBV15 and TRBJ2-7, the full variable domain is DAMVIQNPRYQVTQFGKPVTLSCSQTLNHNVMYWYQQKSSQAPKLLFHYYDKDFNNEADTPDNFQSRRPNTSFCFLDIRSPGLGDTAMYLCATSPGGDEQYFGPGTRLTVT.